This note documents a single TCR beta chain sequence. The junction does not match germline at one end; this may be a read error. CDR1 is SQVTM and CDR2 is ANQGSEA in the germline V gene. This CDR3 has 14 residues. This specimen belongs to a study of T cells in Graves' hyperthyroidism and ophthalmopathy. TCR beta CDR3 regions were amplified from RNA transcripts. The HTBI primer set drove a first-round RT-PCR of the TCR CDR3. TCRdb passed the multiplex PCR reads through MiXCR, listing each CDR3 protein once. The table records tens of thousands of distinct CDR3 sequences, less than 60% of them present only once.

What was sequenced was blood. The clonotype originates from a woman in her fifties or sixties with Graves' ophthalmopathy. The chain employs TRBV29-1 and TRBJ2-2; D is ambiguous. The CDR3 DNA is TGCGGCGTTGAAGAAGGCTGGGACACCGGGGAGCTGTTTTTT. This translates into CGVEEGWDTGELFF.